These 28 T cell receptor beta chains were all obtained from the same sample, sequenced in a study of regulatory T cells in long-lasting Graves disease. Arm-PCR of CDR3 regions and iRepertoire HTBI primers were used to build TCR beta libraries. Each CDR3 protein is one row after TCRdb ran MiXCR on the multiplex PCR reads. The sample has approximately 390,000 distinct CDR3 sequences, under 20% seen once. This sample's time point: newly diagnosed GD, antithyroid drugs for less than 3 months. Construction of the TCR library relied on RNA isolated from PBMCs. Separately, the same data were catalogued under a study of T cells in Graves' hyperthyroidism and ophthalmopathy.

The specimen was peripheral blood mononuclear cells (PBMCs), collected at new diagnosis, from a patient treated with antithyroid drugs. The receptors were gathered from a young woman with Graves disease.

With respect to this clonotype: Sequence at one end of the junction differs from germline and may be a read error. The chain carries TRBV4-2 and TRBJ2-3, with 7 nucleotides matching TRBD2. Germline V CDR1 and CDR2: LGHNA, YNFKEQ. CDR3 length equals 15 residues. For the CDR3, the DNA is TGTGCCAGCAGCGAAGAGCGGGGACGCACAGATACGCAGTATTTT. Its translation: CASSEERGRTDTQYF.

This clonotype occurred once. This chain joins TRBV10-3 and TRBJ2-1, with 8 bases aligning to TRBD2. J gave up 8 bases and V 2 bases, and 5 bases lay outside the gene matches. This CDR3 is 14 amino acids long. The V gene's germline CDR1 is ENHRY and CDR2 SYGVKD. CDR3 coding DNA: TGTGCCATCAGTGAGGGCGGGGGGACTGATGAGCAGTTCTTC. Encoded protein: CAISEGGGTDEQFF.

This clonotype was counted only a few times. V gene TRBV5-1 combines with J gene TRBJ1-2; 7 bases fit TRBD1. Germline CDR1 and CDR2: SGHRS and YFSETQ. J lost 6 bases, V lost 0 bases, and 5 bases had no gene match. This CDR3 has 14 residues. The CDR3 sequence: CASSLAGGLDGYTF. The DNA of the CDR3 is TGCGCCAGCAGCTTGGCAGGGGGGCTGGATGGCTACACCTTC.

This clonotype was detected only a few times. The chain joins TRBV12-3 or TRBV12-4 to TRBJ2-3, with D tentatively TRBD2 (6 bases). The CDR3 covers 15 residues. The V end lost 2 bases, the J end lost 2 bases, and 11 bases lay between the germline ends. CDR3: CASSLYGGNTDTQYF. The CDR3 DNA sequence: TGTGCCAGCAGTTTATACGGGGGAAACACAGATACGCAGTATTTT.

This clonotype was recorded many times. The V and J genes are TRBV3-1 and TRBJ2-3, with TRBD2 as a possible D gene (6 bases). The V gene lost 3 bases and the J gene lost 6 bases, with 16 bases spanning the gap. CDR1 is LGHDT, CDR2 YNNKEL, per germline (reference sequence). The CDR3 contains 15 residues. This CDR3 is CASSQLTGERDTQYF. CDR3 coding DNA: TGTGCCAGCAGCCAGCTGACGGGGGAGAGGGATACGCAGTATTTT.

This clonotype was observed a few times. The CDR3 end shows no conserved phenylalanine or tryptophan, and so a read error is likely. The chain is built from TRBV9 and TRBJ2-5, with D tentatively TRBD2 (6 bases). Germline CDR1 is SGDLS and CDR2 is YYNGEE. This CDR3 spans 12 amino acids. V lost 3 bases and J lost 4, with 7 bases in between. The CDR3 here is CASSGAGETQYL. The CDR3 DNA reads TGTGCCAGCAGCGGAGCGGGAGAGACCCAGTACCTC.

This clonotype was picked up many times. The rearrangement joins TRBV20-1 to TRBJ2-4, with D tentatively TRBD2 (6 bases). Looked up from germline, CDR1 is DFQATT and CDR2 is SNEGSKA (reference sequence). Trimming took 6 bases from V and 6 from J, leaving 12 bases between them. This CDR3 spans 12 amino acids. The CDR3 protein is CSAWTKGNIQYF. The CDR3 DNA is TGCAGTGCGTGGACTAAAGGAAACATTCAGTACTTC.

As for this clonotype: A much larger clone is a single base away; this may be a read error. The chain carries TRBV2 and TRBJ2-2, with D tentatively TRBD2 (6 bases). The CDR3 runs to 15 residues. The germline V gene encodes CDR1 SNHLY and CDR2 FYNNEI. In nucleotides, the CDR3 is TGTGCCGGCAGCGCGACTAGTCCGAACACCGGGGAGCTGTTTTTT. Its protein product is CAGSATSPNTGELFF.

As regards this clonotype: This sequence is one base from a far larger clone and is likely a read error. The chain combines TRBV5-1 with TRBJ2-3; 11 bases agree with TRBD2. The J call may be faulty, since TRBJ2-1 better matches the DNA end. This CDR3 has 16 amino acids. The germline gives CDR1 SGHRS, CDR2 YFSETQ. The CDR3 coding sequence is TGCGCCAGCGGCCTAGCGGGGGGTCCCTTGGACTATGAGCAGTTCTTC. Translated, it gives CASGLAGGPLDYEQFF.

The CDR3 loop reads CSARAYITGQGFEKLFF. CDR3 bases: TGCAGTGCTAGAGCTTATATTACGGGACAGGGATTTGAAAAACTGTTTTTT. J is TRBJ1-4 and V is TRBV20-1; 9 bases are shared with TRBD1. CDR1 and CDR2 (germline): DFQATT, SNEGSKA (reference sequence). The CDR3 length is 17 residues. The ends lost 1 base at V and 7 bases at J; junction bases unmatched: 13.

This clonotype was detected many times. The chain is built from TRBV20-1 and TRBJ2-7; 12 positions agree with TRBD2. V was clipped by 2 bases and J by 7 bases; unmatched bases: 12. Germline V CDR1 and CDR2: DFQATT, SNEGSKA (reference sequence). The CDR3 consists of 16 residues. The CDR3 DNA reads TGCAGTGCTAGACCAAGACTAGCGGGAGAATCCGAGGAGCAGTACTTC. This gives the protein CSARPRLAGESEEQYF.

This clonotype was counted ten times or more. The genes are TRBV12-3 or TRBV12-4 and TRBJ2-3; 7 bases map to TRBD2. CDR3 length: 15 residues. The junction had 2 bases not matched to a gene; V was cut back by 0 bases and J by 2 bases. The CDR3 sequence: CASSLAGGNTDTQYF. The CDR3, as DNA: TGTGCCAGCAGTTTAGCGGGGGGGAACACAGATACGCAGTATTTT.

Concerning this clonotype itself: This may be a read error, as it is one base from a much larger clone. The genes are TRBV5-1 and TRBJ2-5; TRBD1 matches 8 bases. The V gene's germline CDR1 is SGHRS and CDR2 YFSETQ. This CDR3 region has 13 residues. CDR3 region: CASSSGQEETQHF. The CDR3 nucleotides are TGCGCCAGCAGCTCGGGACAGGAAGAGACCCAGCACTTC.

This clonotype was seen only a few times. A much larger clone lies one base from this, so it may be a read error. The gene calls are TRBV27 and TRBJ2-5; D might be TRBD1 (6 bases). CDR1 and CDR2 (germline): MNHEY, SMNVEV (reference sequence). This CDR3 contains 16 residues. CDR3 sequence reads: CASSLSAGAYQEAQYF. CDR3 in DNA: TGTGCCAGCAGTTTATCGGCAGGGGCCTACCAAGAGGCCCAGTACTTC.

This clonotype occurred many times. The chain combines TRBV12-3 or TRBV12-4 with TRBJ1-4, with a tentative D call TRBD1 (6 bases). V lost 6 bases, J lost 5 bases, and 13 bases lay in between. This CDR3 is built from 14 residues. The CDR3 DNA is TGTGCCAGCAGCTACAGGGAAGGCAATGAAAAACTGTTTTTT. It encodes CASSYREGNEKLFF.

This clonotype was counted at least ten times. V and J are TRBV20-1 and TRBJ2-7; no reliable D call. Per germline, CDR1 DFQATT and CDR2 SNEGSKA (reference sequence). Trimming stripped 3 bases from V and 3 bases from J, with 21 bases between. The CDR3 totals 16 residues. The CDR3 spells CSASAALSTGFYEQYF. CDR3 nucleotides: TGCAGTGCTAGCGCGGCTTTGAGTACTGGCTTCTACGAGCAGTACTTC.

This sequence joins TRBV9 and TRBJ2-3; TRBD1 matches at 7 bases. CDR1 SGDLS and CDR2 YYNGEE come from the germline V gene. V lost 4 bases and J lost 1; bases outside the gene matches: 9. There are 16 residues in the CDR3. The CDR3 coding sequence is TGTGCCAGCAGCCCCAACCAGGGGGTCGGCACAGATACGCAGTATTTT. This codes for CASSPNQGVGTDTQYF.

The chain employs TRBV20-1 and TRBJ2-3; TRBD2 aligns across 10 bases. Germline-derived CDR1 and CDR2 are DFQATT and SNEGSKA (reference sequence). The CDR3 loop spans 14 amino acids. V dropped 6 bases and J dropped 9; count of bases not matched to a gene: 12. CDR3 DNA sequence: TGCAGTGCCGGGACTAGCGAGGGCCCGGGGACGCAGTATTTT. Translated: CSAGTSEGPGTQYF.

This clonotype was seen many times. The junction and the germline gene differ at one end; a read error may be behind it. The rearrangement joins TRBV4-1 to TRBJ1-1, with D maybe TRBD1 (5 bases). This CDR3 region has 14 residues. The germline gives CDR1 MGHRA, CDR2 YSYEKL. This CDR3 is CASSQDGGVGEAFF. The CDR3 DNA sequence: TGTGCCAGCAGCCAAGACGGGGGGGTTGGTGAAGCTTTCTTT.

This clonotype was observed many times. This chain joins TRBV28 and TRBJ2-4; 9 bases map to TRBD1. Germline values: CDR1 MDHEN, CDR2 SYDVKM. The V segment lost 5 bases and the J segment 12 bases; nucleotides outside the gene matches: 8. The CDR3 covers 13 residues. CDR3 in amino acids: CASSLTGGWDQYF. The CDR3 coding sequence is TGTGCCAGCAGTCTCACAGGGGGCTGGGATCAGTACTTC.

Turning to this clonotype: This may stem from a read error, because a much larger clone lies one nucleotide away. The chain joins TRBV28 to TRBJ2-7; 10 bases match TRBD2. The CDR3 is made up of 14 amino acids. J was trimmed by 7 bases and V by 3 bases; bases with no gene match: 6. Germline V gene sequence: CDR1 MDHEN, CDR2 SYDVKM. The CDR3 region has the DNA TGTGCCAGCAGTTTTCTAGCGGGAGTGAATGAGCAGTACTTC. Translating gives CASSFLAGVNEQYF.

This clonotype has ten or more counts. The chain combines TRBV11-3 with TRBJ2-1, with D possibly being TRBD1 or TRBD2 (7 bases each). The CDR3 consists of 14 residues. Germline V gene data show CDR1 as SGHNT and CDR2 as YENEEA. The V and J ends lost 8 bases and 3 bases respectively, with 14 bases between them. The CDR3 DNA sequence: TGTGCCAGCTCGCAGGGGGGGATCTACAATGAGCAGTTCTTC. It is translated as CASSQGGIYNEQFF.

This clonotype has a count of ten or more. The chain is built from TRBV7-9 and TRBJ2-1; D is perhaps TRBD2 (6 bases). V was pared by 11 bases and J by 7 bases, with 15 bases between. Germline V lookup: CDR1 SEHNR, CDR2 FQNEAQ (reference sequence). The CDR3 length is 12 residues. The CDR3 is CAGRELQNEQFF. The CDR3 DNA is TGTGCCGGGCGGGAATTACAGAATGAGCAGTTCTTC.

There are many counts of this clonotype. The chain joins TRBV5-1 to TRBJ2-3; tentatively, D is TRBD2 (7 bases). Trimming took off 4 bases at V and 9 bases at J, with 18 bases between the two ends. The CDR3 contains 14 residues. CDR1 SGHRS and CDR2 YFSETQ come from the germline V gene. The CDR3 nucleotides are TGCGCCAGCAGCAGGGGCGGGGGCGACGGGACGCAGTATTTT. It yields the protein CASSRGGGDGTQYF.

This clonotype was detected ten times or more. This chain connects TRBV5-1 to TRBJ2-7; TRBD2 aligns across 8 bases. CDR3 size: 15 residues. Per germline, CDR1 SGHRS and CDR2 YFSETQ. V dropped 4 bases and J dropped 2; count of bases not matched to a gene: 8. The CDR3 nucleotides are TGCGCCAGCAGCCCGGGAGGGGGGGCCACCTACGAGCAGTACTTC. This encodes CASSPGGGATYEQYF.

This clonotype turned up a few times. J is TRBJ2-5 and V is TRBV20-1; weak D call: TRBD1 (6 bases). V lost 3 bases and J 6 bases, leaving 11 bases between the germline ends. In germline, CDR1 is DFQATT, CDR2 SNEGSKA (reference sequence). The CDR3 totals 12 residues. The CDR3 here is CSASSGEKTQYF. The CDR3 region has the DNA TGCAGTGCTAGTTCAGGGGAGAAGACCCAGTACTTC.

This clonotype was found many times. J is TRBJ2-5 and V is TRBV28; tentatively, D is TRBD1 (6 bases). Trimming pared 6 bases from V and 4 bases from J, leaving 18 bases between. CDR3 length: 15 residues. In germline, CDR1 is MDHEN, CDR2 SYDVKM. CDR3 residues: CASSQIQGLVETQYF. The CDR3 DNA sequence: TGTGCCAGCAGCCAAATACAGGGATTGGTAGAGACCCAGTACTTC.

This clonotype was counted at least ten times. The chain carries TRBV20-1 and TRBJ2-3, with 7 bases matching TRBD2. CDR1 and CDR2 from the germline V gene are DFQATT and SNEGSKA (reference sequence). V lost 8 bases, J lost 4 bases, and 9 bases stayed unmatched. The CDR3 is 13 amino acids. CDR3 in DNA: TGCAGTCCCAGACTAGCTCTATCAGATACGCAGTATTTT. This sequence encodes CSPRLALSDTQYF.